This T cell receptor (beta chain) was captured in a study of beta chain features in type 1 diabetes (dated by TCRdb to 2016 to 2019). Background on the whole study: Mean age, gender distribution, total cell number and subset yield did not differ between patients and healthy donors. A total of 100 million to 110 million sorted cells were examined across all samples, and a strong correlation was observed between cell number per subset and RNA yield. In the study, recently diagnosed type 1 diabetes patients and matched healthy donors were compared on the TCRB repertoires of their sorted circulating CD4+ T cell subsets. Regulatory and stem cell-like memory subsets were isolated from only 8 patients and roughly eight healthy donors, whereas naive and central memory subsets came from all 28 donors. Study-wide findings and limitations: Only small numbers of individuals were included in the HLA sub-analyses, which left unresolved whether HLA type had any influence on TCRB rearrangement. In all four CD4+ subsets, TCRB CDR3 length was moderately but significantly shorter in type 1 diabetes patients. Patients with type 1 diabetes made fewer insertions and deleted more nucleotides at VDJ recombination sites, implying thymic rearrangement abnormalities. PCR might favor shorter templates, but patient and control samples were amplified and corrected together, so any skew would affect both groups equally. Naive, central memory and regulatory TCRB repertoires appeared to be more similar among patients than among healthy donors. Because cDNA was sequenced instead of genomic DNA, activated cells with high expression could be over-represented, although the groups did not differ in activation or CD3 levels.

From its cysteine to its phenylalanine, the CDR3 spans 13 amino acids. The sequence is cut down to CDR3 DNA, 39 bases in frame from base 1. V loses 1 base, J loses 4 bases, and the germline ends lie 6 bases apart. Via the germline V gene (reference sequence), CDR1 is SEHNR and CDR2 FQNEAQ. This clone has only a few counts. The clone's antigen remains unknown. The record has no base qualities; no much larger clone is one base away. A single peripheral blood draw of around 120 mL on average was collected from each donor into heparinised tubes. A BD FACSAria II and a panel including CD45RO, CCR7, CD25, CD127, CD95 and CD27 were used to sort naive, central memory, regulatory and stem cell-like memory CD4+ T cells. Every sorted population had a purity above 95%. PBMCs were separated immediately by Lymphoprep density gradient centrifugation and were stained directly, without being cultured. To minimize batch effects, samples were stained and sorted in pairs, one healthy donor with one patient per experiment.

The entire isolated RNA was reverse transcribed using the High Capacity cDNA Reverse Transcription Kit, and thus expressed TCRB transcripts were sequenced. Naive, central memory and regulatory T cell samples underwent deep immunoSEQ sequencing, averaging approximately 3.5 million total reads per sample. Sorted cells were lysed in RLT buffer and RNA was extracted with DNase-treated RNeasy Micro or Mini kits, depending on cell number. To prevent cross-contamination, every cell subset was processed on its own, while patient and healthy donor samples were processed together. Using the immunoSEQ multiplex PCR, TCRB sequences were amplified from cDNA into 87-bp fragments spanning the CDR3 region. Sequencing of the amplicons was done on the Illumina HiSeq platform. The paper's data handling went like this. Synthetic template baselines were used to correct PCR bias computationally, reads within Hamming distance 2 were collapsed together, and singletons that could not be merged were discarded. By aligning reads against IMGT, V, D and J genes, CDR3 length, and insertions or deletions at six rearrangement sites were assigned. Within each subset, clonotype counts were normalized to the number of sorted cells before true diversity and Gini coefficients were calculated with the tcR R package. The overlap coefficient, calculated on TCRB nucleotide sequences, was used to measure repertoire sharing. Out-of-frame TCRB sequences from naive cells were analyzed to stand in for the pre-selection repertoire. The table comes from immuneACCESS by way of TCRdb, which keeps in-frame sequences with V and J called. Part of the clones is missing from these tables; in studies checked, under half for an unresolved V gene and the rest for unknown reasons. D and trimming come from the DNA, and the V and J calls and clone size come from that table. This sample comprises more than 250,000 clones, approximately 16% of them detected only once. The top ten clonotypes cover roughly 0.015% of the sample.

The sequence joins TRBV7-9 to TRBJ2-3, with the D segment identity uncertain. The clonotype was recovered from a man between 18 and 29 years old with type 1 diabetes. Material: naive CD4+ T cells from blood. The cell subset or site label for this specimen denotes: true naive CD4+ T cells. CDR3 protein: CASSLVGPDTQYF. The DNA is TGTGCCAGCAGCTTAGTTGGCCCAGATACGCAGTATTTT.